This T cell receptor (beta chain) is drawn from a study of T cell repertoires in cytomegalovirus infection. The wider study: CMV infection and matching HLA type were both indicated by public TCR beta signatures.

Study observations and caveats: The ex vivo response was dominated by HLA-C-restricted CMV-specific TCR beta clonotypes. Cumulated frequencies of public TCR beta families served to identify carriers of CMV plus the relevant HLA.

TCRdb used MiXCR to reprocess the reads, holding one entry per CDR3 protein. The table includes 200,000 to 250,000 distinct CDR3 sequences, approximately 24% detected once. This clonotype was counted only a few times. Its cognate antigen is unknown. Germline V gene data show CDR1 as SGHRS and CDR2 as YFSETQ. This CDR3 contains 14 residues. The ends were cut back, 3 bases at V and 3 bases at J, with 10 bases in the middle. The material sequenced was CD8+ T cells from PBMCs. This receptor was obtained from a human donor in good health (CMV status not recorded). Some clones in this sample may be carry-over from other donors' samples. The rearrangement joins TRBV5-1 to TRBJ2-1; tentative D call: TRBD1 (6 bases). CDR3 DNA sequence: TGCGCCAGCAGCTGGGGGACAAACTACAATGAGCAGTTCTTC. Translated, it gives CASSWGTNYNEQFF.